The next 8 T cell receptor beta chains were all read from a single sample in a study of cytomegalovirus exposure and HLA in healthy donors. Clones were sequenced by immunoSEQ multiplex PCR, and TCRdb holds only the in-frame ones, with some missing. The sample has approximately 160,000 clones, roughly nine tenths seen once. The sample comprised PBMCs. Every receptor here comes from a woman aged 30 to 39 in good health and CMV-seronegative.

The chain couples TRBV7-9 to TRBJ2-7, with D perhaps matching TRBD2 (6 bases). V lost 2 bases, J lost 3 bases, and 11 bases lay in between. Germline-derived CDR1 and CDR2 are SEHNR and FQNEAQ (reference sequence). The CDR3 spans 14 residues. This chain's CDR3 is CASSLTSDYYEQYF. The CDR3, as DNA: TGTGCCAGCAGCTTAACCTCGGACTACTACGAGCAGTACTTC.

The CDR3 DNA reads as TGTGCCAGCAGGATGGGGACTAGCGGGGGGGCCGGTGAGCAGTTCTTC. This codes for CASRMGTSGGAGEQFF. The chain uses TRBV27 and TRBJ2-1, with TRBD2 matching over 16 bases. The CDR3 length is 16 residues. Germline V gene data show CDR1 as MNHEY and CDR2 as SMNVEV (reference sequence). Trimming took 6 bases from V and 9 from J; bases not matched to a gene: 8.

The CDR3 is CASSLVGYEKLFF. The CDR3 region has the DNA TGTGCCAGCAGCTTAGTGGGGTATGAAAAACTGTTTTTT. The V and J genes are TRBV11-2 and TRBJ1-4; D uncertain. CDR1 and CDR2 (germline): SGHAT, FQNNGV. Trimming took 1 base from V and 6 from J, leaving 6 bases between them. The CDR3 is 13 residues long.

This rearrangement joins TRBV6-5 to TRBJ2-1, with 8 nucleotides matching TRBD2. The CDR3 is 15 residues long. J lost 6 bases, V lost 6 bases, and 10 bases had no gene match. Per the germline V gene, CDR1 is MNHEY and CDR2 is SVGAGI. The CDR3 nucleotides are TGTGCCAGCAGCTATACGGGACTAGTCACCAATGAGCAGTTCTTC. It is translated as CASSYTGLVTNEQFF.

The V call is TRBV9, the J call TRBJ2-7; D ambiguous. The CDR3 length is 15 residues. Germline V lookup: CDR1 SGDLS, CDR2 YYNGEE. V was pared by 0 bases and J by 0 bases, with 10 bases between. The chain's CDR3 is CASSVDTGISYEQYF. DNA of the CDR3: TGTGCCAGCAGCGTAGACACTGGGATCTCCTACGAGCAGTACTTC.

The rearrangement links TRBV19 to TRBJ1-1, with a possible D match to TRBD1 (5 bases). CDR3 length: 13 residues. CDR1 is LNHDA and CDR2 is SQIVND in the germline V gene (reference sequence). V was cut by 3 bases and J by 11 bases, with 16 bases left in between. The CDR3 here is CASSITSGTIAFF. CDR3 sequence (DNA): TGTGCCAGTAGTATCACGTCCGGGACGATCGCTTTCTTT.

The rearrangement joins TRBV4-3 to TRBJ1-1; the D is unclear. V was cut by 1 base and J by 1 base, with 10 bases left in between. Germline CDR1 LGHNA, CDR2 YSLEER. The CDR3 extends over 15 amino acids. CDR3 DNA: TGCGCCAGCAGCCAAGTGGAGGTCAGGAACACTGAAGCTTTCTTT. Its protein is CASSQVEVRNTEAFF.

This chain's CDR3 is CASSPPGPQRNEKLFF. In DNA form, the CDR3 reads TGCGCCAGCAGCCCCCCAGGTCCACAACGTAATGAAAAACTGTTTTTT. The chain couples TRBV4-1 to TRBJ1-4; D unclear. V lost 4 bases and J lost 4, with 16 bases in between. CDR1 and CDR2 from the germline V gene are MGHRA and YSYEKL. CDR3 size: 16 residues.